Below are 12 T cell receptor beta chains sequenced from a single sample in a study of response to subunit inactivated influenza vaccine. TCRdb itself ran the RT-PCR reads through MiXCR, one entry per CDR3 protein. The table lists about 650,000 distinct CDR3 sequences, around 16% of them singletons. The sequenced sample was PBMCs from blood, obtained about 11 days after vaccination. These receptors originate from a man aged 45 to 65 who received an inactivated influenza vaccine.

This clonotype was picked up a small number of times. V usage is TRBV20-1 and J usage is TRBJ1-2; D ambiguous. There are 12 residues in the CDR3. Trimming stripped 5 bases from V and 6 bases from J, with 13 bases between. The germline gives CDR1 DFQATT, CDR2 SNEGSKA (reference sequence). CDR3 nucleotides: TGCAGTGCTCTCCGCGGGAGCCATGGCTACACCTTC. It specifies CSALRGSHGYTF.

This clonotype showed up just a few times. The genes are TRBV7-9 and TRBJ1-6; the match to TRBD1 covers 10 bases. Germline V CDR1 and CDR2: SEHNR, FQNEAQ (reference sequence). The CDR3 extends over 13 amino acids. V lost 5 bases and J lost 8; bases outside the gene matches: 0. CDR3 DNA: TGTGCCAGCAGCGGGACAGGGGATTCACCCCTCCACTTT. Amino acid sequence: CASSGTGDSPLHF.

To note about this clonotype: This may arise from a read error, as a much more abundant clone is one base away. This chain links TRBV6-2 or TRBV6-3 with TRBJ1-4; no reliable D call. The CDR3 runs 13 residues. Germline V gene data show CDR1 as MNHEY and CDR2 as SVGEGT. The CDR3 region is CASSYSFNEKLCF. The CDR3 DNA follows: TGTGCCAGCAGTTACTCCTTCAATGAAAAACTGTGTTTT.

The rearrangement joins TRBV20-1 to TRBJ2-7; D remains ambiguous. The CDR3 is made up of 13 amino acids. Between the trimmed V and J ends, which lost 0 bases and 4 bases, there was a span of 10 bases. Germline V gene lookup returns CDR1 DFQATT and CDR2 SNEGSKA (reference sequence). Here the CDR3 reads CSARDTMGYEQYF. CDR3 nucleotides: TGCAGTGCTAGAGATACTATGGGGTACGAGCAGTACTTC.

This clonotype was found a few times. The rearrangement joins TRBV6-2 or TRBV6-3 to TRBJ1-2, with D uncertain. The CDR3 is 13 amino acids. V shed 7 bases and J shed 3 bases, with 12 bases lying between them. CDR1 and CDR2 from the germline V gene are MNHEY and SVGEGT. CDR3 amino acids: CASTNSRDYGYTF. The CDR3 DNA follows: TGTGCCAGCACCAACTCGAGGGACTATGGCTACACCTTC.

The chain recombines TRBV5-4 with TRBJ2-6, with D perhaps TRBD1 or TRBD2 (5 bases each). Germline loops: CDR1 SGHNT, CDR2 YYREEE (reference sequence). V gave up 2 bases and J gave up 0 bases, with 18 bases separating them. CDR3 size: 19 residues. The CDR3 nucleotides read TGTGCCAGCAGCTTTGGGACGCAAAGGGAACTCTCTGGGGCCAACGTCCTGACTTTC. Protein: CASSFGTQRELSGANVLTF.

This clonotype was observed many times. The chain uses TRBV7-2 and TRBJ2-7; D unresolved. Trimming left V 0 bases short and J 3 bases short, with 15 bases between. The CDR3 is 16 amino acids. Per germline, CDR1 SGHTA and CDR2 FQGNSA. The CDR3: CASSLAGQKGNYEQYF. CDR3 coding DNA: TGTGCCAGCAGCTTAGCGGGCCAGAAAGGGAACTACGAGCAGTACTTC.

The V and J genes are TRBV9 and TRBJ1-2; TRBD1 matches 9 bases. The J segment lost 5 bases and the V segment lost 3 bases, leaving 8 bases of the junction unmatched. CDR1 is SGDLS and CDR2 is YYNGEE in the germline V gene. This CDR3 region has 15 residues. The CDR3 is CASSDPGQGFYGYTF. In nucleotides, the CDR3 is TGTGCCAGCAGCGATCCGGGACAGGGTTTTTATGGCTACACCTTC.

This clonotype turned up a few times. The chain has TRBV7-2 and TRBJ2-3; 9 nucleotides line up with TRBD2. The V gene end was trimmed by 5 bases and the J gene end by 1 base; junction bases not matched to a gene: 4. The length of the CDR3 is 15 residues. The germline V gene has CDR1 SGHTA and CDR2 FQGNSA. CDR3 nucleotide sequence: TGTGCCAGCAGCCCATGGACTAGCGGCACAGATACGCAGTATTTT. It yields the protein CASSPWTSGTDTQYF. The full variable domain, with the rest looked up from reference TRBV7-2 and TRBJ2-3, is GAGVSQSPSNKVTEKGKDVELRCDPISGHTALYWYRQSLGQGLEFLIYFQGNSAPDKSGLPSDRFSAERTGGSVSTLTIQRTQQEDSAVYLCASSPWTSGTDTQYFGPGTRLTVL.

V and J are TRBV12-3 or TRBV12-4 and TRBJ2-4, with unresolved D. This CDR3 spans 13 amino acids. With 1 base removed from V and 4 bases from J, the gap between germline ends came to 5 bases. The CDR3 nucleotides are TGTGCCAGCAGTTTAGGCCAGAAAAACATTCAGTACTTC. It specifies CASSLGQKNIQYF.

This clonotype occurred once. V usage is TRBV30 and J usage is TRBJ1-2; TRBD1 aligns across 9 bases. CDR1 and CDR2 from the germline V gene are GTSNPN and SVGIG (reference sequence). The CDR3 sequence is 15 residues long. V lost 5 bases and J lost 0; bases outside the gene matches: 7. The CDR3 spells CAWVRDRASNYGYTF. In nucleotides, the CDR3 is TGTGCCTGGGTCCGGGACAGGGCCTCTAACTATGGCTACACCTTC. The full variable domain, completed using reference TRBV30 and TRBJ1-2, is SQTIHQWPATLVQPVGSPLSLECTVEGTSNPNLYWYRQAAGRGLQLLFYSVGIGQISSEVPQNLSASRPQDRQFILSSKKLLLSDSGFYLCAWVRDRASNYGYTFGSGTRLTVV.

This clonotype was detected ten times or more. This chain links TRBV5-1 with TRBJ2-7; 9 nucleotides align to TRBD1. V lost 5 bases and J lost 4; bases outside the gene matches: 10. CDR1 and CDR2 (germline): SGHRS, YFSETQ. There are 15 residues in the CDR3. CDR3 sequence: CASSTPGTGIYEQYF. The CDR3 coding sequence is TGCGCCAGCAGTACCCCCGGGACAGGGATTTACGAGCAGTACTTC.